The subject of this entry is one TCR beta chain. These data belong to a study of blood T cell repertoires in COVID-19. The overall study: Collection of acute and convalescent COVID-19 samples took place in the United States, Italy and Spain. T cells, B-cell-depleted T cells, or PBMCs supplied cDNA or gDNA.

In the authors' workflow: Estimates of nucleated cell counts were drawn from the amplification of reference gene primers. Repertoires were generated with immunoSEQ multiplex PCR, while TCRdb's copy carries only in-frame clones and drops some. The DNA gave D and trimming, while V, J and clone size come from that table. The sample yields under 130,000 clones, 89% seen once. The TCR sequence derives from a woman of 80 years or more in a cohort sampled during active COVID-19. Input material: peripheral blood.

CDR3 sequence reads: CASSLAGGNEQFF. The CDR3 coding sequence is TGTGCCAGCAGTCTAGCGGGGGGCAATGAGCAGTTCTTC. The genes are TRBV27 and TRBJ2-1; 11 bases map to TRBD2. This CDR3 spans 13 amino acids. CDR1 is MNHEY and CDR2 is SMNVEV in the germline V gene (reference sequence). J was trimmed by 6 bases and V by 5 bases; bases with no gene match: 0.